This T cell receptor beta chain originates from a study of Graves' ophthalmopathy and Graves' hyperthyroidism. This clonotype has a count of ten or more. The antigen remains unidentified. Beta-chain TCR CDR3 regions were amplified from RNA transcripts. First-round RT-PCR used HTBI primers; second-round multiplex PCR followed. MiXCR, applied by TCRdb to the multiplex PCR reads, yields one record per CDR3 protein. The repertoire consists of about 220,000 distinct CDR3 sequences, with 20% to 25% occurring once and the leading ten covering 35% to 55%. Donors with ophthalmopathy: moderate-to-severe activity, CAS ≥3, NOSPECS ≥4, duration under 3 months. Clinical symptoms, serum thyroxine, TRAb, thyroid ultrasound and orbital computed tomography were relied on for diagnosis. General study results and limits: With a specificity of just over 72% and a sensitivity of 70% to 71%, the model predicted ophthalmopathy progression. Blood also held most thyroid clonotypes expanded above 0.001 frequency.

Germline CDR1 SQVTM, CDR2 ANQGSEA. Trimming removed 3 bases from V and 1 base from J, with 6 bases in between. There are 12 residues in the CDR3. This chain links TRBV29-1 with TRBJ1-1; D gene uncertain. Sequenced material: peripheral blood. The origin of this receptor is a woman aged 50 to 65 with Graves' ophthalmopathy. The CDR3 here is CSVERQNTEAFF. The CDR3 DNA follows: TGCAGCGTTGAGAGACAGAACACTGAAGCTTTCTTT.